This TCR beta chain was sequenced for a study of glioma-infiltrating T cells after dendritic cell vaccination. Study summary: Samples are from glioblastoma patients in Phase I and II dendritic cell vaccine trials.

Germline V gene data show CDR1 as SGHTA and CDR2 as FQGNSA. V was trimmed by 2 bases and J by 6 bases, leaving 10 bases between them. The CDR3 contains 14 residues. Noted time point: after dendritic cell vaccination, including at tumor progression/relapse. Using immunoSEQ multiplex PCR, the repertoire was profiled, and TCRdb retains in-frame clones only, with some absent. The table records some 10,000 clones, roughly 80% of them present only once. The material sequenced was blood, taken after dendritic cell vaccination. The clonotype comes from a human donor with glioblastoma. The chain carries TRBV7-2 and TRBJ2-2; D gene uncertain. DNA of the CDR3: TGTGCCAGCAGCTTATTCCGGGTCTCCGGGGAGCTGTTTTTT. It translates to CASSLFRVSGELFF.